One sample yielded the 5 T cell receptor beta chains listed below, sequenced in a study of shared clonotypes between healthy human individuals. Clones were read by immunoSEQ multiplex PCR, and TCRdb kept only the in-frame ones, dropping some. The sample records more than 1 million clones, around 82% being singletons. The sequencing sample was made of memory CD4+ T cells from PBMCs. Subset: CD45RA-negative fraction. The receptor set was obtained from a man younger than 35 in good health. Some clones in this sample may be carry-over from other donors' samples.

This chain joins TRBV9 and TRBJ1-1, with D unresolved. The CDR3 is 14 residues long. CDR1 is SGDLS, CDR2 YYNGEE, per germline. V shed 0 bases and J shed 7 bases, with 13 bases lying between them. CDR3 sequence reads: CASSVDPAGIEAFF. The DNA for the CDR3 is TGTGCCAGCAGCGTAGACCCTGCGGGGATTGAAGCTTTCTTT.

This clone was seen just once. V is TRBV4-1 and J is TRBJ1-5; the D is unclear. Looked up from germline, CDR1 is MGHRA and CDR2 is YSYEKL. The CDR3 sequence is 16 residues long. V lost 4 bases to trimming and J lost 0 bases, with 13 bases between them. CDR3 sequence (DNA): TGCGCCAGCAGCCCCCGGGCATTGGGTAGCAATCAGCCCCAGCATTTT. It codes for CASSPRALGSNQPQHF.

This chain uses TRBV2 with TRBJ1-6; a possible D gene is TRBD1 (5 bases). Trimming removed 3 bases from V and 6 bases from J, with 12 bases in between. The CDR3 contains 15 residues. The V gene's germline CDR1 is SNHLY and CDR2 FYNNEI. DNA for the CDR3: TGTGCCAGCAGTGAGGACGGGGCGCCTAATTCACCCCTCCACTTT. Translation: CASSEDGAPNSPLHF.

The chain employs TRBV11-2 and TRBJ2-6; the D is unclear. This CDR3 comprises 15 residues. Germline V gives CDR1 SGHAT, CDR2 FQNNGV. V was pared by 3 bases and J by 1 base, with 7 bases between. For the CDR3, the DNA is TGTGCCAGCAGCTTTACTTTTTCTGGGGCCAACGTCCTGACTTTC. It is translated as CASSFTFSGANVLTF.

This clone came up a few times. CDR3 sequence reads: CASSPGQAETAQYF. The CDR3 DNA is TGTGCCAGCAGCCCCGGGCAGGCCGAAACCGCGCAGTATTTT. The rearrangement uses TRBV7-3 and TRBJ2-3, with D hard to call. CDR1 and CDR2 (germline): SGHTA, FQGTGA. This CDR3 contains 14 residues. Trimming stripped 5 bases from V and 10 bases from J, with 19 bases between.